A single sample gave rise to the 20 T cell receptor beta chains below, sequenced in a study of CD4 T cells in relation to SARS-CoV-2 and coronaviruses. CD4+ T cells from unexposed donors were obtained before the COVID-19 pandemic (2011-2018). Profiling relied on immunoSEQ multiplex PCR, and the TCRdb table lists in-frame clones only, not all of them. This table has some 69,000 clones, approximately 94% appearing once. Sequencing used naive CD4+ T cells from PBMCs. As for subset: naive CD4+ T cells isolated by negative enrichment. Source of these receptors: a human donor in good health.

The V and J genes are TRBV6-6 and TRBJ1-1; TRBD1 is a possible D gene (5 bases). V was pared by 7 bases and J by 11 bases, with 23 bases between. The germline CDR1 and CDR2 sequences are MNHNY and SVGAGI (reference sequence). The CDR3 is 14 residues long. This chain's CDR3 is CASKETGTPKGAFF. The CDR3 coding sequence is TGTGCCAGCAAAGAAACCGGGACTCCAAAGGGGGCTTTCTTT.

The V and J genes are TRBV10-3 and TRBJ2-3; TRBD2 agrees at 14 bases. Looked up from germline, CDR1 is ENHRY and CDR2 is SYGVKD. V was clipped by 2 bases and J by 4 bases; unmatched bases: 2. The CDR3 has 16 amino acids. For the CDR3, the DNA is TGTGCCATCAGTGAGGGGACTAGCGGGAGCTCAGATACGCAGTATTTT. Its protein is CAISEGTSGSSDTQYF.

V gene TRBV3-1 (or the pseudogene TRBV3-2) combines with J gene TRBJ2-7; 11 nucleotides line up with TRBD2. Unmatched junction bases numbered 8, after V lost 4 bases and J lost 3 bases. The V gene's germline CDR1 is LGHDT and CDR2 YNNKEL (reference sequence). CDR3 length equals 16 residues. This CDR3 reads CASSRNGLAGDYEQYF. The CDR3 bases are TGTGCCAGCAGCCGGAACGGACTAGCGGGTGACTACGAGCAGTACTTC.

The chain joins TRBV19 to TRBJ1-6; TRBD1 matches 12 bases. The CDR3 contains 15 residues. CDR1 and CDR2 from the germline V gene are LNHDA and SQIVND (reference sequence). The V segment lost 4 bases and the J segment 9 bases; nucleotides outside the gene matches: 4. In nucleotides, the CDR3 is TGTGCCAGTAGTAGAGGGACAGGGGGCTCTTCACCCCTCCACTTT. As protein: CASSRGTGGSSPLHF.

The V gene is TRBV29-1, the J gene TRBJ2-5, with D perhaps matching TRBD2 (6 bases). Trimming left V 3 bases short and J 2 bases short, with 13 bases between. The CDR3 length is 14 residues. The germline CDR1 and CDR2 sequences are SQVTM and ANQGSEA. CDR3 in amino acids: CSVEGGRRQETQYF. The DNA of the CDR3 is TGCAGCGTTGAGGGAGGCAGGAGGCAAGAGACCCAGTACTTC.

This chain joins TRBV18 and TRBJ1-5; D gene uncertain. CDR3 length: 15 residues. The germline V gene has CDR1 KGHSH and CDR2 LQKENI. Trimming pared 1 base from V and 0 bases from J, leaving 7 bases between. CDR3 bases: TGTGCCAGCTCACCACAGCAGTCTAGCAATCAGCCCCAGCATTTT. Its translation is CASSPQQSSNQPQHF. Variable domain in full (rest from reference TRBV18 and TRBJ1-5): NAGVMQNPRHLVRRRGQEARLRCSPMKGHSHVYWYRQLPEEGLKFMVYLQKENIIDESGMPKERFSAEFPKEGPSILRIQQVVRGDSAAYFCASSPQQSSNQPQHFGDGTRLSIL.

V and J are TRBV6-6 and TRBJ2-7; the match to TRBD1 covers 8 bases. Unmatched junction bases numbered 5, after V lost 1 base and J lost 0 bases. Germline V gene data show CDR1 as MNHNY and CDR2 as SVGAGI (reference sequence). CDR3 size: 16 residues. CDR3 protein: CASSYLTGASSYEQYF. In DNA form, the CDR3 reads TGTGCCAGCAGTTACTTGACAGGGGCCAGCTCCTACGAGCAGTACTTC.

Points on this clone: Additional DNA sequences in this sample encode the identical CDR3. V gene TRBV6-5 combines with J gene TRBJ2-7, with TRBD1 identical over 8 bases. Germline V gene data show CDR1 as MNHEY and CDR2 as SVGAGI. J lost 6 bases, V lost 0 bases, and 7 bases had no gene match. The CDR3 has 15 amino acids. CDR3 amino acids: CASSYSRDRGVEQYF. In DNA, the CDR3 is TGTGCCAGCAGTTACTCTCGCGACAGGGGTGTCGAGCAGTACTTC.

The genes are TRBV24-1 and TRBJ2-5; 9 nucleotides line up with TRBD2. The CDR3 is 18 amino acids. The trim removed 2 bases at V and 1 base at J, leaving 10 bases unmatched. Germline CDR1 is KGHDR and CDR2 is SFDVKD. This CDR3 reads CATSDSGGGALSQETQYF. CDR3 sequence (DNA): TGTGCCACCAGTGATTCGGGCGGGGGGGCGCTTAGCCAAGAGACCCAGTACTTC.

The chain employs TRBV5-1 and TRBJ2-3, with D hard to call. This CDR3 spans 16 amino acids. Per germline, CDR1 SGHRS and CDR2 YFSETQ. V lost 0 bases and J lost 1, with 12 bases in between. CDR3 DNA sequence: TGCGCCAGCAGCTTGGCAGCAACCGGACGCACAGATACGCAGTATTTT. This sequence encodes CASSLAATGRTDTQYF.

The genes are TRBV3-1 (or the pseudogene TRBV3-2) and TRBJ2-2; 10 bases line up with TRBD1. CDR1 is LGHDT and CDR2 is YNNKEL in the germline V gene (reference sequence). V was clipped by 1 base and J by 2 bases; unmatched bases: 1. The CDR3 runs 16 residues. CDR3 region: CASSQGTGGNTGELFF. The CDR3, as DNA: TGTGCCAGCAGCCAAGGGACAGGGGGAAACACCGGGGAGCTGTTTTTT.

This clone was detected only once. The CDR3, as DNA: TGTGCCAGCAGCAAAGATTCGACAGGACCTAGCACAGATACGCAGTATTTT. Translating it yields CASSKDSTGPSTDTQYF. The V and J genes are TRBV21-1 and TRBJ2-3; the table's D call, TRBD1, was not checked against the DNA. TRBV21-1 is shown as a pseudogene. The CDR3 consists of 17 residues.

The V call is TRBV28, the J call TRBJ2-7; 11 positions match TRBD2. The CDR3 is 16 amino acids. Germline trimming cut 1 base from V and 2 bases from J; bases unmatched to any gene: 4. Germline values: CDR1 MDHEN, CDR2 SYDVKM. CDR3 nucleotides: TGTGCCAGCAGTTTATACCTAGCGGGAGGAACCTACGAGCAGTACTTC. It is translated as CASSLYLAGGTYEQYF.

The V gene is TRBV3-1 (or the pseudogene TRBV3-2), the J gene TRBJ2-5, with 9 bases identical to TRBD2. Per germline, CDR1 LGHDT and CDR2 YNNKEL (reference sequence). The CDR3 covers 13 residues. The trim removed 11 bases at V and 7 bases at J, leaving 11 bases unmatched. The CDR3 is CAGSTSGTRTQYF. CDR3 DNA sequence: TGTGCCGGATCGACTAGCGGTACGCGGACCCAGTACTTC.

The genes are TRBV28 and TRBJ2-2; tentatively, D is TRBD1 (6 bases). The CDR3 has 14 residues. V was trimmed by 7 bases and J by 8 bases, leaving 17 bases between them. Per the germline V gene, CDR1 is MDHEN and CDR2 is SYDVKM. The chain's CDR3 is CASNRPSQGGELFF. The CDR3 DNA reads TGTGCCAGCAATAGGCCGTCACAGGGAGGGGAGCTGTTTTTT.

CDR3 region: CASSAIDRVGNQPQHF. The CDR3 DNA is TGTGCCAGCAGTGCCATCGACAGGGTCGGCAATCAGCCCCAGCATTTT. The chain joins TRBV2 to TRBJ1-5, with 7 bases fitting TRBD1. The CDR3 is 16 residues long. With V trimmed by 4 bases and J by 2 bases, 8 bases remained unmatched. CDR1 is SNHLY, CDR2 FYNNEI, per germline. Full variable domain (rest looked up from reference TRBV2 and TRBJ1-5): EPEVTQTPSHQVTQMGQEVILRCVPISNHLYFYWYRQILGQKVEFLVSFYNNEISEKSEIFDDQFSVERPDGSNFTLKIRSTKLEDSAMYFCASSAIDRVGNQPQHFGDGTRLSIL.

The gene calls are TRBV6-5 and TRBJ1-1; weak D call: TRBD1 (6 bases). Germline assignment: CDR1 MNHEY and CDR2 SVGAGI. Trimming took 7 bases from V and 1 from J, leaving 10 bases between them. This CDR3 has 13 residues. The CDR3 sequence: CASTTGKNTEAFF. The CDR3 DNA reads TGTGCCAGCACCACAGGGAAGAACACTGAAGCTTTCTTT.

This chain joins TRBV6-5 and TRBJ2-3; D uncertain. The CDR3 sequence is 14 residues long. CDR1 is MNHEY, CDR2 SVGAGI, per germline. The V and J ends lost 5 bases and 0 bases respectively, with 9 bases between them. CDR3 nucleotide sequence: TGTGCCAGCAGTAAAACCGGGAGCACAGATACGCAGTATTTT. This codes for CASSKTGSTDTQYF.

V usage is TRBV7-3 and J usage is TRBJ2-1; D is tentatively TRBD1 or TRBD2 (5 bases each). CDR3 length equals 16 residues. Trimming pared 1 base from V and 8 bases from J, leaving 18 bases between. Germline CDR1 and CDR2: SGHTA and FQGTGA. This CDR3 is CASSLNQRPLGDEQFF. CDR3 nucleotides: TGTGCCAGCAGCTTAAACCAGCGGCCATTAGGGGATGAGCAGTTCTTC.

The V gene is TRBV29-1, the J gene TRBJ2-7, with 7 bases matching TRBD2. Looked up from germline, CDR1 is SQVTM and CDR2 is ANQGSEA. This CDR3 has 12 residues. Losses at the gene ends were 4 bases for V and 3 bases for J; bases not matched to a gene: 3. Here the CDR3 DNA reads TGCAGCGTTGGGGCTAGCGGCTACGAGCAGTACTTC. This sequence encodes CSVGASGYEQYF.